What follows describes a single T cell receptor beta chain. This entry is derived from a study of blood T cell repertoires in COVID-19. Study context: Some COVID-19 samples were acute and others convalescent; all came from the United States, Italy and Spain. Nucleic acid was either cDNA or gDNA, and it came from T cells, B-cell-depleted T cells, or PBMCs.

The CDR3 has 15 residues. V was shortened by 7 bases and J by 0 bases, with 15 bases between the two germline ends. Germline CDR1 reads ENHRY; CDR2 reads SYGVKD. As processed by the authors: Amplification of reference gene primers provided the estimated nucleated cell counts. Generated by immunoSEQ multiplex PCR, the TCRdb table keeps only in-frame clones and is missing some. V, J and clone size reflect that table, while D and trimming were determined from the DNA. The sample includes tens of thousands of clones, about 87% of them seen just once. The clonotype comes from a man older than 75 with acute or convalescent COVID-19. The sequenced sample consisted of peripheral blood. The chain combines TRBV10-3 with TRBJ1-2, with TRBD1 as a possible D gene (5 bases). Written as DNA, the CDR3 is TGTGCCATCACCAAGGGGCAGGGAACTAACTATGGCTACACCTTC. This gives the protein CAITKGQGTNYGYTF.